The present T cell receptor beta chain was sequenced within a study of blood T cell repertoires in COVID-19. Study at large: COVID-19 samples, acute and convalescent, were from the United States, Italy and Spain. Nucleic acid was either cDNA or gDNA, and it came from T cells, B-cell-depleted T cells, or PBMCs.

This CDR3 comprises 18 residues. Germline CDR1 is SGHAT and CDR2 is FQNNGV. The J segment lost 2 bases and the V segment lost 0 bases, leaving 7 bases of the junction unmatched. Original handling: Estimates of nucleated cell counts were drawn from the amplification of reference gene primers. Here immunoSEQ multiplex PCR was the method, and the copy in TCRdb shows in-frame clones only, minus some. That table is the source of V, J and clone size, and D and trimming were worked out from the DNA. The table includes nearly 110,000 clones, 80% to 95% detected once. This TCR was sampled from a woman aged 30 to 39 with acute or convalescent COVID-19. The chain joins TRBV11-2 to TRBJ1-6, with TRBD1 identical over 7 bases. The source material was peripheral blood. CDR3 in DNA: TGTGCCAGCAGCTTAGATAGGGCAGGGGGTCCCTATAATTCACCCCTCCACTTT. Its translation is CASSLDRAGGPYNSPLHF.